The 28 T cell receptor beta chains below were found in one sample sequenced in a study of technical replicates of blood from several donors. The method was immunoSEQ multiplex PCR; TCRdb's version includes in-frame clones alone and lacks a portion of them. The sample yields approximately 88,000 clones, 94% seen once. The specimen was T cells isolated from PBMCs. The receptors originated from a human donor in good health.

The chain recombines TRBV6-1 with TRBJ1-2; D is unresolved. The V end lost 4 bases, the J end lost 4 bases, and 19 bases lay between the germline ends. The CDR3 is 16 residues long. Germline V gene data show CDR1 as MNHNS and CDR2 as SASEGT. The CDR3 loop is CASSAVTPYHVYGYTF. The CDR3 DNA reads TGTGCCAGCAGTGCAGTGACTCCCTATCACGTCTATGGCTACACCTTC.

This clone appeared a single time. This chain uses TRBV7-2 with TRBJ2-7, with 11 bases fitting TRBD2. The CDR3 extends over 14 amino acids. With V trimmed by 4 bases and J by 4 bases, 3 bases remained unmatched. Germline V gene sequence: CDR1 SGHTA, CDR2 FQGNSA. The CDR3 DNA reads TGTGCCAGCAGCTCAACTAGCGGGAGATACGAGCAGTACTTC. This sequence encodes CASSSTSGRYEQYF.

The chain carries TRBV7-9 and TRBJ2-2; 7 bases are shared with TRBD2. Germline V gives CDR1 SEHNR, CDR2 FQNEAQ (reference sequence). CDR3 length: 14 residues. The CDR3 reads CVVLRAGILGELFF. Here the CDR3 DNA reads TGTGTCGTACTACGAGCGGGGATCCTCGGGGAGCTGTTTTTT.

The rearrangement uses TRBV10-3 and TRBJ2-7; 8 nucleotides agree with TRBD2. J was trimmed by 1 base and V by 3 bases; bases with no gene match: 11. Germline V gives CDR1 ENHRY, CDR2 SYGVKD. The length of the CDR3 is 17 residues. The CDR3 spells CAISDYGTRSVSYEQYF. The CDR3, as DNA: TGTGCCATCAGTGACTACGGGACTAGGAGCGTTTCCTACGAGCAGTACTTC.

The J gene is TRBJ2-1, the V gene TRBV10-3; 8 bases are shared with TRBD2. The CDR3 has 13 amino acids. J gave up 8 bases and V 7 bases, and 7 bases lay outside the gene matches. Looked up from germline, CDR1 is ENHRY and CDR2 is SYGVKD. As DNA, the CDR3 is TGTGCCATCACCACTCCCGGGAGGGATGAGCAGTTCTTC. This sequence encodes CAITTPGRDEQFF.

The CDR3 is CASSFRHSIRGETQYF. CDR3 coding DNA: TGTGCCAGCAGCTTTCGACATTCAATTAGGGGGGAGACCCAGTACTTC. V usage is TRBV7-6 and J usage is TRBJ2-5; D is perhaps TRBD1 (6 bases). Trimming pared 3 bases from V and 5 bases from J, leaving 19 bases between. The CDR3 length is 16 residues. CDR1 is SGHVS, CDR2 FNYEAQ, per germline.

The V call is TRBV5-6, the J call TRBJ2-1; tentative D call: TRBD2 (5 bases). The CDR3 runs to 11 residues. Trimming removed 2 bases at V and 9 bases at J, with 6 bases between. Germline V gives CDR1 SGHDT, CDR2 YYEEEE. The CDR3 here is CASSFAGEQFF. The CDR3 DNA is TGTGCCAGCAGCTTCGCGGGTGAGCAGTTCTTC.

This clone was counted between two and nine times. This sequence joins TRBV5-1 and TRBJ2-7; 11 bases line up with TRBD1. Germline assignment: CDR1 SGHRS and CDR2 YFSETQ. The V gene end was trimmed by 0 bases and the J gene end by 5 bases; junction bases not matched to a gene: 1. This CDR3 contains 14 residues. CDR3 in amino acids: CASSLGTGGNEQYF. CDR3 DNA sequence: TGCGCCAGCAGCTTGGGGACAGGGGGCAACGAGCAGTACTTC.

The chain uses TRBV6-1 and TRBJ1-5; the D is unclear. CDR3 length: 13 amino acids. Germline CDR1 reads MNHNS; CDR2 reads SASEGT. Between the trimmed V and J ends, which lost 3 bases and 5 bases, there was a span of 8 bases. CDR3 nucleotide sequence: TGTGCCAGCAGTGAGAGGGAACATCAGCCCCAGCATTTT. Its translation is CASSEREHQPQHF.

The chain employs TRBV30 and TRBJ1-2; D not resolved. Trimming left V 4 bases short and J 7 bases short, with 10 bases between. The CDR3 is made up of 11 amino acids. The germline gives CDR1 GTSNPN, CDR2 SVGIG (reference sequence). In DNA form, the CDR3 reads TGTGCCTGGACCTCTGGAGCTGGCTACACCTTC. Encoded protein: CAWTSGAGYTF.

In its sample, this clone was seen a few times. This chain joins TRBV6-4 and TRBJ1-1, with D tentatively TRBD1 (6 bases). This CDR3 is 14 amino acids long. V was clipped by 2 bases and J by 5 bases, with 12 bases between them. The germline CDR1 and CDR2 sequences are MRHNA and SNTAGT. CDR3: CASSDVQGSTEAFF. The DNA of the CDR3 is TGTGCCAGCAGTGACGTACAGGGTTCAACTGAAGCTTTCTTT.

The rearrangement uses TRBV12-5 and TRBJ2-5; TRBD1 might be the D (6 bases). The germline gives CDR1 LGHNT, CDR2 FRNRAP. V dropped 2 bases and J dropped 4 bases, with 11 bases sitting between them. This CDR3 is 14 amino acids long. The CDR3 DNA reads as TGTGCTAGTGGTTTGCCAGGGGAGTCAGAGACCCAGTACTTC. It encodes CASGLPGESETQYF. Drawing the rest from reference TRBV12-5 and TRBJ2-5, the complete variable domain is DARVTQTPRHKVTEMGQEVTMRCQPILGHNTVFWYRQTMMQGLELLAYFRNRAPLDDSGMPKDRFSAEMPDATLATLKIQPSEPRDSAVYFCASGLPGESETQYFGPGTRLLVL.

This clone came up once. The chain uses TRBV28 and TRBJ2-1, with 11 nucleotides matching TRBD1. CDR1 is MDHEN and CDR2 is SYDVKM in the germline V gene. This CDR3 spans 17 amino acids. The J segment lost 7 bases and the V segment lost 4 bases, leaving 12 bases of the junction unmatched. The CDR3 nucleotides read TGTGCCAGCAGTTCCGCCCGGGGGACAGGGGGAATTAATGAGCAGTTCTTC. The encoded protein is CASSSARGTGGINEQFF.

V usage is TRBV18 and J usage is TRBJ2-3; 9 nucleotides agree with TRBD2. CDR1 is KGHSH and CDR2 is LQKENI in the germline V gene. The ends lost 4 bases at V and 4 bases at J; junction bases unmatched: 6. The CDR3 totals 15 residues. CDR3 amino acids: CASSLIAGAADTQYF. The CDR3 DNA is TGTGCCAGCTCACTTATAGCGGGAGCCGCAGATACGCAGTATTTT.

The chain couples TRBV29-1 to TRBJ1-6, with 8 bases matching TRBD1. This CDR3 contains 13 residues. V lost 5 bases, J lost 8 bases, and 5 bases stayed unmatched. CDR1 SQVTM and CDR2 ANQGSEA come from the germline V gene. CDR3 coding DNA: TGCAGCGTTCAGGGGGCCCTAGATTCACCCCTCCACTTT. Translating it yields CSVQGALDSPLHF.

This clone came up once. This chain connects TRBV4-1 to TRBJ1-1; maybe TRBD1 (5 bases). Trimming left V 0 bases short and J 3 bases short, with 14 bases between. The CDR3 is made up of 16 amino acids. Germline V gene lookup returns CDR1 MGHRA and CDR2 YSYEKL. The CDR3 coding sequence is TGCGCCAGCAGCCAAGAAAAGGGGCGCTTGTACACTGAAGCTTTCTTT. As protein: CASSQEKGRLYTEAFF.

CDR3 nucleotides: TGTGCCAGCAGTCCCGGGACTAGCGGGAGGTATGAGCAGTTCTTC. It translates to CASSPGTSGRYEQFF. The chain has TRBV6-1 and TRBJ2-1, with TRBD2 matching over 15 bases. Germline V CDR1 and CDR2: MNHNS, SASEGT. This CDR3 comprises 15 residues. V was pared by 5 bases and J by 8 bases, with 4 bases of the junction left unmatched.

The genes are TRBV30 and TRBJ2-1; D is perhaps TRBD2 (5 bases). CDR1 and CDR2 from the germline V gene are GTSNPN and SVGIG (reference sequence). The CDR3 loop spans 13 amino acids. Trimming cost V 5 bases and J 1 base, with 9 bases left between them. The CDR3 nucleotides are TGTGCCTGGCAAACGGGGTCCTACAATGAGCAGTTCTTC. Translation gives CAWQTGSYNEQFF.

The rearrangement links TRBV4-1 to TRBJ1-5; unclear D gene. There are 17 residues in the CDR3. Germline CDR1 is MGHRA and CDR2 is YSYEKL. The V and J ends lost 0 bases and 6 bases respectively, with 18 bases between them. DNA for the CDR3: TGCGCCAGCAGCCAAGAGGCAGATCCCCTGACTCCTCAGCCCCAGCATTTT. Its translation is CASSQEADPLTPQPQHF.

The J gene is TRBJ2-2, the V gene TRBV30; 7 positions match TRBD1. The CDR3 sequence is 16 residues long. From germline, CDR1 is GTSNPN and CDR2 SVGIG (reference sequence). The ends lost 7 bases at V and 6 bases at J; junction bases unmatched: 17. Written as DNA, the CDR3 is TGTGCCTATCCCAGAAGTCGGGACAGTTCTTCCGGGGAGCTGTTTTTT. This codes for CAYPRSRDSSSGELFF.

The V and J genes are TRBV6-6 and TRBJ1-1; a possible D gene is TRBD1 (5 bases). The CDR3 is 15 amino acids. Between the trimmed V and J ends, which lost 6 bases and 1 base, there was a span of 15 bases. Germline values: CDR1 MNHNY, CDR2 SVGAGI (reference sequence). In nucleotides, the CDR3 is TGTGCCAGCAGAATCACTCAAACAGGGAACACTGAAGCTTTCTTT. As protein: CASRITQTGNTEAFF.

The CDR3 nucleotides read TGTGCCAGCAGCTATACTAGCGGGGGGGCATACGAGCAGTACTTC. Translation gives CASSYTSGGAYEQYF. The V and J genes are TRBV11-2 and TRBJ2-7; 13 bases fit TRBD2. CDR1 and CDR2 (germline): SGHAT, FQNNGV. V was clipped by 4 bases and J by 4 bases; unmatched bases: 4. The CDR3 covers 15 residues. Full variable domain (outside the CDR3, taken from reference TRBV11-2 and TRBJ2-7): EAGVAQSPRYKIIEKRQSVAFWCNPISGHATLYWYQQILGQGPKLLIQFQNNGVVDDSQLPKDRFSAERLKGVDSTLKIQPAKLEDSAVYLCASSYTSGGAYEQYFGPGTRLTVT.

The rearrangement links TRBV7-9 to TRBJ1-4, with 7 bases lining up with TRBD1. Germline trimming cut 4 bases from V and 2 bases from J; bases unmatched to any gene: 16. The V gene's germline CDR1 is SEHNR and CDR2 FQNEAQ (reference sequence). This CDR3 has 19 residues. The CDR3 bases are TGTGCCAGCAGCTCCCTACCCCGCCAGGGGGTTGGGACTAATGAAAAACTGTTTTTT. Translated, it gives CASSSLPRQGVGTNEKLFF.

The V call is TRBV28, the J call TRBJ2-7; 7 bases map to TRBD1. V lost 5 bases and J lost 6; bases outside the gene matches: 10. CDR3 length: 14 amino acids. The germline V gene encodes CDR1 MDHEN and CDR2 SYDVKM. DNA for the CDR3: TGTGCCAGCAGTATAAACAGGGGAGTGGGCGAGCAGTACTTC. Translated: CASSINRGVGEQYF.

V gene TRBV5-1 combines with J gene TRBJ2-5; D is perhaps TRBD2 (6 bases). V was cut by 4 bases and J by 2 bases, with 9 bases left in between. The CDR3 is 13 residues long. Germline-derived CDR1 and CDR2 are SGHRS and YFSETQ. Here the CDR3 reads CASSTGVQETQYF. CDR3 DNA: TGCGCCAGCAGCACGGGGGTACAAGAGACCCAGTACTTC.

The rearrangement joins TRBV6-1 to TRBJ1-1, with D possibly TRBD1 on 6 matching bases. CDR3 length equals 15 residues. Germline lookup yields CDR1 MNHNS and CDR2 SASEGT. V shed 11 bases and J shed 5 bases, with 24 bases lying between them. The CDR3 coding sequence is TGTGCCGCCCGAGACATATACGGGGGGCTGACTGAAGCTTTCTTT. It codes for CAARDIYGGLTEAFF.

The gene calls are TRBV5-1 and TRBJ1-5; 7 bases agree with TRBD1. With 6 bases clipped from V and 2 bases from J, the junction kept 11 bases outside the gene matches. Germline loops: CDR1 SGHRS, CDR2 YFSETQ. CDR3 length: 16 amino acids. CDR3 DNA sequence: TGCGCCAGCATTCCCGGGAGGGGGCATCGCAATCAGCCCCAGCATTTT. Translated, it gives CASIPGRGHRNQPQHF. Looking up the rest from reference TRBV5-1 and TRBJ1-5 gives the full variable domain: KAGVTQTPRYLIKTRGQQVTLSCSPISGHRSVSWYQQTPGQGLQFLFEYFSETQRNKGNFPGRFSGRQFSNSRSEMNVSTLELGDSALYLCASIPGRGHRNQPQHFGDGTRLSIL.

The genes are TRBV5-1 and TRBJ2-7, with 8 nucleotides matching TRBD1. This CDR3 region has 14 residues. Germline CDR1 reads SGHRS; CDR2 reads YFSETQ. Trimming at V came to 1 base and at J to 7 bases, leaving 7 bases not matched to a gene. The chain's CDR3 is CASSLSGGSLEQYF. The DNA of the CDR3 is TGCGCCAGCAGCTTGTCAGGGGGCTCCTTAGAGCAGTACTTC.